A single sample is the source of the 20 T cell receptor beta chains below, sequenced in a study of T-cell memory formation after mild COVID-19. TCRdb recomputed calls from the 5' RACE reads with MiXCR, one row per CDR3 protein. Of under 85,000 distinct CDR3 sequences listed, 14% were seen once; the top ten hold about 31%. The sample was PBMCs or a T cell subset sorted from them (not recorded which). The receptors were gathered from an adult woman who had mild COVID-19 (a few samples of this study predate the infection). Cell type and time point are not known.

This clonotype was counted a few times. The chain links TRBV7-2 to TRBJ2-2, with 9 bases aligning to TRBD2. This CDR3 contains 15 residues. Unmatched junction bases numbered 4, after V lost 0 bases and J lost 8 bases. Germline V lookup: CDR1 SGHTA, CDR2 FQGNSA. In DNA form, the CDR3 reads TGTGCCAGCAGCTTAGCTCCTAGCGGGGTTGGGGAGCTGTTTTTT. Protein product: CASSLAPSGVGELFF.

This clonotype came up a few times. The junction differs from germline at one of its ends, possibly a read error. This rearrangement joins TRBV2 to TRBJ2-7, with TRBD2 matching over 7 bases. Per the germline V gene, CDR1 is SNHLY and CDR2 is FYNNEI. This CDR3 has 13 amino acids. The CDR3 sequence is CASSQAGNGEQYF. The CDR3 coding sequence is TGTGCCAGCAGTCAAGCGGGGAATGGCGAGCAGTACTTC.

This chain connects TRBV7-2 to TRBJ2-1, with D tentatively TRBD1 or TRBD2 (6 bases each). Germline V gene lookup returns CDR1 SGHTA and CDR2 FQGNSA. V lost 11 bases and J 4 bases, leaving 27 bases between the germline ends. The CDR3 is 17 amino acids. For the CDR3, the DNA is TGTGCCGAGTGGGGCAGCCCAGGGGCGGGACTTTACAATGAGCAGTTCTTC. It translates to CAEWGSPGAGLYNEQFF.

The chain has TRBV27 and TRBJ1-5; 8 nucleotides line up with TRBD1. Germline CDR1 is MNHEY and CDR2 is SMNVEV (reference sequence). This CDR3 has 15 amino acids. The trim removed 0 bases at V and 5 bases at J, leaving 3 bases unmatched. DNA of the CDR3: TGTGCCAGCAGTTTATCGGGCAGGGGGCATCAGCCCCAGCATTTT. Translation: CASSLSGRGHQPQHF.

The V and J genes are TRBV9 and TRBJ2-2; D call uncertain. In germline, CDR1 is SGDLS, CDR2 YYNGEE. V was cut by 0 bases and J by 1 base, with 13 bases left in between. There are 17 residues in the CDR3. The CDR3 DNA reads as TGTGCCAGCAGCGTAGTCGCCGTACCCAGGAACACCGGGGAGCTGTTTTTT. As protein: CASSVVAVPRNTGELFF.

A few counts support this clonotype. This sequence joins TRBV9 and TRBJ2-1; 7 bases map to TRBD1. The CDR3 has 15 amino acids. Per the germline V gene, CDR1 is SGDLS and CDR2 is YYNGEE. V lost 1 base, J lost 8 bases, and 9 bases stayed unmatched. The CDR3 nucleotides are TGTGCCAGCAGCGTAAGCGACAGGGTTTACCATGAGCAGTTCTTC. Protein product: CASSVSDRVYHEQFF.

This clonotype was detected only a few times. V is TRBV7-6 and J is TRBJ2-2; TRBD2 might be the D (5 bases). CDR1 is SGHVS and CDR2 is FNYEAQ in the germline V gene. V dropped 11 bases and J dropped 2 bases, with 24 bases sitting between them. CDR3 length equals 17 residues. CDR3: CAVKGGLEGINTGELFF. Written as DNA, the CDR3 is TGTGCCGTAAAGGGTGGACTCGAAGGCATAAACACCGGGGAGCTGTTTTTT.

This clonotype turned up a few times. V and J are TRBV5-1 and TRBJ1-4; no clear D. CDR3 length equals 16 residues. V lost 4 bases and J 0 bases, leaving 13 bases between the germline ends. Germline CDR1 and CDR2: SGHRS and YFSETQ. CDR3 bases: TGCGCCAGCAGCATCATACCGGGGACAACTAATGAAAAACTGTTTTTT. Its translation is CASSIIPGTTNEKLFF. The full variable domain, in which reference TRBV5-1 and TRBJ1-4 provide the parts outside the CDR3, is KAGVTQTPRYLIKTRGQQVTLSCSPISGHRSVSWYQQTPGQGLQFLFEYFSETQRNKGNFPGRFSGRQFSNSRSEMNVSTLELGDSALYLCASSIIPGTTNEKLFFGSGTQLSVL.

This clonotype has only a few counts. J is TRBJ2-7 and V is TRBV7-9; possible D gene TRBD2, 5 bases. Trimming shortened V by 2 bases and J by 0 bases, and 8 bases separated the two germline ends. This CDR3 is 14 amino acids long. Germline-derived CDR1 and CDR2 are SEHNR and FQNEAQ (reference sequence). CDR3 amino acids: CASSLSGSSYEQYF. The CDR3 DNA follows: TGTGCCAGCAGCTTATCGGGGAGCTCCTACGAGCAGTACTTC. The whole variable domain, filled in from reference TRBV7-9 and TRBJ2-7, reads DTGVSQNPRHKITKRGQNVTFRCDPISEHNRLYWYRQTLGQGPEFLTYFQNEAQLEKSRLLSDRFSAERPKGSFSTLEIQRTEQGDSAMYLCASSLSGSSYEQYFGPGTRLTVT.

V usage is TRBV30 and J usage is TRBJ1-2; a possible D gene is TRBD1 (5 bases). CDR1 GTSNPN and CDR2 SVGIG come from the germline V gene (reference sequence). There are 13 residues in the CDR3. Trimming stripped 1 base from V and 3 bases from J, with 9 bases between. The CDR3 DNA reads TGTGCCTGGAGTGCAACAGGCTACTATGGCTACACCTTC. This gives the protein CAWSATGYYGYTF. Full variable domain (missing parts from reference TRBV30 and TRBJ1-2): SQTIHQWPATLVQPVGSPLSLECTVEGTSNPNLYWYRQAAGRGLQLLFYSVGIGQISSEVPQNLSASRPQDRQFILSSKKLLLSDSGFYLCAWSATGYYGYTFGSGTRLTVV.

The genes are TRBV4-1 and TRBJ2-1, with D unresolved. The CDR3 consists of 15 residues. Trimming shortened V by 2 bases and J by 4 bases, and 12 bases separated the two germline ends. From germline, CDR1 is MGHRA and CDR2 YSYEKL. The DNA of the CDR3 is TGCGCCAGCAGCCAATCGGCCCTCCCTTACAATGAGCAGTTCTTC. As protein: CASSQSALPYNEQFF.

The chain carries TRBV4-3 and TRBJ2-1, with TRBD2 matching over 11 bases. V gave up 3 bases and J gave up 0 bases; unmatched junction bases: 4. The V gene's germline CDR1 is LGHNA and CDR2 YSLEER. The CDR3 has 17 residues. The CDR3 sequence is CASSQGLAERSYNEQFF. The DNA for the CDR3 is TGCGCCAGCAGCCAGGGACTAGCGGAGCGCTCCTACAATGAGCAGTTCTTC.

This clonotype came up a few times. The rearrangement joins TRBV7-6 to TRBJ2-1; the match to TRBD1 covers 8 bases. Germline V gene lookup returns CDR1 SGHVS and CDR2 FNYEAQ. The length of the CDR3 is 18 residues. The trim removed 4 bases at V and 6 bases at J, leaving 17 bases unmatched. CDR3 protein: CASSSIPNGVTGANEQFF. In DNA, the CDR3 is TGTGCCAGCAGCTCCATCCCGAATGGTGTGACAGGGGCCAATGAGCAGTTCTTC. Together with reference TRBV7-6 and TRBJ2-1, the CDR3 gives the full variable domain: GAGVSQSPRYKVTKRGQDVALRCDPISGHVSLYWYRQALGQGPEFLTYFNYEAQQDKSGLPNDRFSAERPEGSISTLTIQRTEQRDSAMYRCASSSIPNGVTGANEQFFGPGTRLTVL.

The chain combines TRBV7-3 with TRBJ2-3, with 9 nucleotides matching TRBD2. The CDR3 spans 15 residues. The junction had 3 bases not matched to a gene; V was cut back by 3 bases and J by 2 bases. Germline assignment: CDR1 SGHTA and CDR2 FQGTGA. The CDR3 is CASSFSGSPTDTQYF. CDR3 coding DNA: TGTGCCAGCAGCTTTAGCGGGAGCCCCACAGATACGCAGTATTTT.

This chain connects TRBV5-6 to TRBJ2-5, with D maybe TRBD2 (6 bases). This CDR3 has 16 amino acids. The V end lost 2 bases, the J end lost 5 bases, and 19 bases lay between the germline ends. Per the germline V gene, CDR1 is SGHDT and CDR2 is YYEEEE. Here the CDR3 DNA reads TGTGCCAGCAGCTTAGCTGATTCCGGGGGATCTGAGACCCAGTACTTC. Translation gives CASSLADSGGSETQYF.

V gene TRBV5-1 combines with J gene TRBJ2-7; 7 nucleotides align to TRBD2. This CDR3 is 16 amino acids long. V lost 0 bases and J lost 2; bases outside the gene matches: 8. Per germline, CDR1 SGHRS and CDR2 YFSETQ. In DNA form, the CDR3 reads TGCGCCAGCAGCTTGGCCCACTATGGGGGGGCCTACGAGCAGTACTTC. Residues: CASSLAHYGGAYEQYF.

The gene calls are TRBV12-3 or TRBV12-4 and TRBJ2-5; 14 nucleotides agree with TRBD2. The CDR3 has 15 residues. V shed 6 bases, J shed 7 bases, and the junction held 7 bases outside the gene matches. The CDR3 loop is CASSLGLAGVGTQYF. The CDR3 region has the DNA TGTGCCAGCAGCCTGGGACTAGCGGGGGTGGGGACCCAGTACTTC.

The CDR3 region has the DNA TGTGCCAGCAGCCCCTACCTACAAGTTAACACCGGGGAGCTGTTTTTT. This codes for CASSPYLQVNTGELFF. The rearrangement uses TRBV11-3 and TRBJ2-2; D unclear. The CDR3 has 16 residues. Trimming removed 5 bases from V and 2 bases from J, with 15 bases in between. In germline, CDR1 is SGHNT, CDR2 YENEEA. The full variable domain, rest sourced from reference TRBV11-3 and TRBJ2-2, is EAGVVQSPRYKIIEKKQPVAFWCNPISGHNTLYWYLQNLGQGPELLIRYENEEAVDDSQLPKDRFSAERLKGVDSTLKIQPAELGDSAVYLCASSPYLQVNTGELFFGEGSRLTVL.

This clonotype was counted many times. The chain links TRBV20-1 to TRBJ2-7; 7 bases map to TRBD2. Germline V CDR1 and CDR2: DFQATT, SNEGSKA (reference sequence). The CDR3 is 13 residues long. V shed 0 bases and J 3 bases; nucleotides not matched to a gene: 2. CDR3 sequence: CSARDRTSYEQYF. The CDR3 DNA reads TGCAGTGCTAGAGACCGGACTAGCTACGAGCAGTACTTC.

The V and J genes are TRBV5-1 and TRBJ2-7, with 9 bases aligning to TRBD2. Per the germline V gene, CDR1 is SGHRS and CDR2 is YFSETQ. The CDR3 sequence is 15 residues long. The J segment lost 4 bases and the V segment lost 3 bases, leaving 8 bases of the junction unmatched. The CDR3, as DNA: TGCGCCAGCAGCTGGGATACTAGCGGGCTGTACGAGCAGTACTTC. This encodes CASSWDTSGLYEQYF.